This record concerns one T cell receptor beta chain sequence. The sample comes from a study of cytomegalovirus exposure and HLA in healthy donors. The CDR3 has 14 amino acids. V was clipped by 5 bases and J by 8 bases; unmatched bases: 6. Germline CDR1 is LNHDA and CDR2 is SQIVND (reference sequence). PCR used 60 Vbeta primers and 13 Jbeta primers. Sequencing was performed with immunoSEQ multiplex PCR; in TCRdb, only in-frame clones are kept and a portion is missing. The table records some 100,000 clones, approximately 79% of them present only once. The sample was PBMCs. The V call is TRBV19, the J call TRBJ1-3, with TRBD1 identical over 10 bases. The sequence was collected from a man in his forties or fifties in good health and CMV-seropositive. This CDR3 reads CASSPRQGADTIYF. The CDR3 DNA reads as TGTGCCAGTAGTCCCAGACAGGGGGCTGACACCATATATTTT.